This entry is about one T cell receptor beta chain. Its target is not known. RNA transcripts were the template for amplifying TCR beta CDR3 regions. The HTBI set primed first-round TCR CDR3 RT-PCR. TCRdb passed the multiplex PCR reads through MiXCR, listing each CDR3 protein once. Of 300,000 to 450,000 distinct CDR3 sequences in the sample, more than 14% were seen once. This sample is drawn from a study of T cells in Graves' hyperthyroidism and ophthalmopathy. Broader study findings: Most clonotypes expanded in thyroid above 0.001 were likewise present in blood.

Uncontrolled infection, other autoimmune disease, pregnancy or lactation led to exclusion. It was less than 13 ml of fresh peripheral blood that supplied the PBMCs. The specimen sequenced was blood. The sequence was obtained from a woman aged 25-40 years with Graves' ophthalmopathy.

The CDR3 DNA follows: TGTGCCAGTGGTCCTCAGGGACAGTATAGCAATCAGCCCCAGCATTTT. It specifies CASGPQGQYSNQPQHF. This chain uses TRBV19 with TRBJ1-5; 7 bases match TRBD1. The CDR3 has 16 residues. The J segment lost 0 bases and the V segment lost 8 bases, leaving 10 bases of the junction unmatched. Germline values: CDR1 LNHDA, CDR2 SQIVND (reference sequence).